This T cell receptor (beta chain) was profiled in a study of beta chain features in type 1 diabetes. In the study overall: No age, gender or cell yield differences were seen between patients and healthy donors. General study results and limits: Moderately but significantly shorter TCRB CDR3s were found in Type 1 diabetes patients in all four CD4+ subsets.

The CDR3 runs to 15 residues. CDR1 and CDR2 from the germline V gene are SGHVS and FNYEAQ. Trimming left V 4 bases short and J 0 bases short, with 12 bases between. This clone was observed a few times. Its antigen remains unidentified. All of the isolated RNA was reverse transcribed, so expressed TCRB transcripts were sequenced. Assay used: immunoSEQ multiplex PCR; TCRdb lists only in-frame clones, some missing. The sample holds under 350,000 clones, 8% seen once. Sequencing input: central memory CD4+ T cells from blood. V usage is TRBV7-6 and J usage is TRBJ1-2; D is undetermined. The clonotype comes from a woman aged 18-35 years in good health. CDR3 region: CASSYVGSPNYGYTF. The CDR3 DNA reads as TGTGCCAGCAGCTACGTGGGGAGTCCTAACTATGGCTACACCTTC.